The 15 T cell receptor beta chains below all came from one sample that was sequenced in a study of T cell responses to AZD1222 COVID-19 vaccine. Method: immunoSEQ multiplex PCR; TCRdb's copy keeps in-frame clones and lacks some. Among some 180,000 clones, 80% to 95% were seen once, and the ten largest hold 1.5% to 2.5%. The starting material was peripheral blood, obtained 28 days after the second AZD1222 dose. The receptors were gathered from an adult who received the AZD1222 COVID-19 vaccine.

The genes are TRBV2 and TRBJ1-4; 9 positions match TRBD1. CDR3 length: 16 residues. Germline values: CDR1 SNHLY, CDR2 FYNNEI. With 2 bases clipped from V and 8 bases from J, the junction kept 9 bases outside the gene matches. This CDR3 reads CASSENGGQGVEKLFF. In nucleotides, the CDR3 is TGTGCCAGCAGTGAAAATGGGGGACAGGGCGTCGAAAAACTGTTTTTT.

This sequence joins TRBV27 and TRBJ2-1, with D possibly TRBD1 on 5 matching bases. The germline V and J ends were trimmed by 6 bases and 7 bases, with 16 bases remaining between them. The CDR3 extends over 14 amino acids. Germline CDR1 is MNHEY and CDR2 is SMNVEV (reference sequence). The CDR3 here is CASRPLAPGNEQFF. The CDR3 DNA reads TGTGCCAGCAGACCTCTTGCCCCAGGGAATGAGCAGTTCTTC.

This clone was counted between two and nine times. V usage is TRBV7-9 and J usage is TRBJ2-3, with D possibly being TRBD1 or TRBD2 (6 bases each). The germline V gene encodes CDR1 SEHNR and CDR2 FQNEAQ (reference sequence). The CDR3 loop spans 13 amino acids. The V end was cut by 5 bases, the J end by 6 bases, with 12 bases between. The CDR3 sequence is CASSGGGPDTQYF. In nucleotides, the CDR3 is TGTGCCAGCAGCGGAGGGGGGCCGGATACGCAGTATTTT.

This clone appeared once. The chain has TRBV7-6 and TRBJ1-6, with 10 bases fitting TRBD1. The CDR3 contains 14 residues. The trim removed 7 bases at V and 10 bases at J, leaving 7 bases unmatched. Germline loops: CDR1 SGHVS, CDR2 FNYEAQ. Here the CDR3 reads CASTRTGGGSPLHF. The CDR3 bases are TGTGCCAGCACACGGACAGGGGGTGGATCACCCCTCCACTTT.

The chain employs TRBV10-1 and TRBJ2-3; no firm D call. The germline V gene has CDR1 WNHNN and CDR2 SYGVQD (reference sequence). Trimming left V 2 bases short and J 6 bases short, with 3 bases between. This CDR3 has 11 residues. This CDR3 is CASSERDTQYF. The CDR3 DNA reads as TGCGCCAGCAGTGAGAGGGATACGCAGTATTTT.

The chain has TRBV19 and TRBJ2-7; 8 nucleotides line up with TRBD1. Germline lookup yields CDR1 LNHDA and CDR2 SQIVND (reference sequence). CDR3 length: 15 residues. The J segment lost 7 bases and the V segment lost 4 bases, leaving 12 bases of the junction unmatched. This CDR3 reads CASSNPGQVWGEQYF. CDR3 in DNA: TGTGCCAGTAGTAACCCGGGACAGGTCTGGGGGGAGCAGTACTTC.

The V and J genes are TRBV9 and TRBJ2-5; maybe TRBD2 (5 bases). Germline assignment: CDR1 SGDLS and CDR2 YYNGEE. The CDR3 is made up of 14 amino acids. The V end was cut by 0 bases, the J end by 5 bases, with 11 bases between. This chain's CDR3 is CASSVGAGGETQYF. The DNA for the CDR3 is TGTGCCAGCAGCGTAGGGGCAGGCGGGGAGACCCAGTACTTC.

This rearrangement joins TRBV9 to TRBJ2-7; tentatively, D is TRBD1 (6 bases). V lost 6 bases, J lost 0 bases, and 19 bases lay in between. This CDR3 is built from 16 residues. CDR1 is SGDLS and CDR2 is YYNGEE in the germline V gene. In nucleotides, the CDR3 is TGTGCCAGCACTGAAACGAGACAGGCTCTCTCCTACGAGCAGTACTTC. It translates to CASTETRQALSYEQYF.

The rearrangement uses TRBV5-8 and TRBJ1-3; no clear D gene. V was cut by 0 bases and J by 0 bases, with 16 bases left in between. The germline CDR1 and CDR2 sequences are SGHTS and YDEGEE. The CDR3 is made up of 18 amino acids. Here the CDR3 DNA reads TGTGCCAGCAGCTTGGTTCTCAACAGAATCAACTCTGGAAACACCATATATTTT. It codes for CASSLVLNRINSGNTIYF.

The rearrangement joins TRBV18 to TRBJ1-5; D call uncertain. Trimming pared 1 base from V and 4 bases from J, leaving 5 bases between. This CDR3 has 13 residues. The V gene's germline CDR1 is KGHSH and CDR2 LQKENI. CDR3 region: CASSPQANQPQHF. The CDR3 DNA sequence: TGTGCCAGCTCACCACAAGCTAATCAGCCCCAGCATTTT.

The CDR3 is CASSLARDSNTDTQYF. The CDR3 DNA reads as TGCGCCAGCAGCTTGGCCAGGGACAGCAACACAGATACGCAGTATTTT. The J gene is TRBJ2-3, the V gene TRBV5-1; TRBD1 aligns across 7 bases. Germline V gene sequence: CDR1 SGHRS, CDR2 YFSETQ. This CDR3 spans 16 amino acids. The J segment lost 2 bases and the V segment lost 0 bases, leaving 6 bases of the junction unmatched.

V is TRBV6-2 or TRBV6-3 and J is TRBJ2-7, with 9 bases that match TRBD2. V dropped 5 bases and J dropped 3; count of bases not matched to a gene: 14. Looked up from germline, CDR1 is MNHEY and CDR2 is SVGEGT. The CDR3 is made up of 17 amino acids. The CDR3 sequence is CASSHPPWRGGSYEQYF. CDR3 DNA: TGTGCCAGCAGTCACCCTCCATGGCGGGGGGGAAGCTACGAGCAGTACTTC.

The V and J genes are TRBV28 and TRBJ2-1; D unresolved. Trimming cost V 5 bases and J 6 bases, with 23 bases left between them. This CDR3 is 17 amino acids long. CDR1 and CDR2 from the germline V gene are MDHEN and SYDVKM. DNA for the CDR3: TGTGCCAGCAGTCTCGCGGTGGCGCGGACCCGTTTCAATGAGCAGTTCTTC. It translates to CASSLAVARTRFNEQFF.

The chain is built from TRBV15 and TRBJ1-3; unclear D gene. CDR3 size: 16 residues. V was shortened by 5 bases and J by 1 base, with 15 bases between the two germline ends. CDR1 and CDR2 (germline): LNHNV, YYDKDF (reference sequence). CDR3 sequence: CATSPPGQISGNTIYF. CDR3 nucleotide sequence: TGTGCCACCAGCCCCCCTGGCCAGATTTCTGGAAACACCATATATTTT.

The rearrangement uses TRBV23-1 and TRBJ1-6; D remains unclear. TRBV23-1 is an ORF, with its function uncertain. The CDR3 covers 12 residues. CDR3 nucleotide sequence: TGCGGTCCGAACTCCTATAATTCACCCCTCCACTTT. Its translation is CGPNSYNSPLHF.